The clone carrying this T cell receptor beta chain ranks as large. Its antigen is currently unknown. V was shortened by 1 base and J by 4 bases, with 10 bases between the two germline ends. Per germline, CDR1 SGHAT and CDR2 FQDESV (reference sequence). The CDR3 is 14 residues long. This entry belongs to a study of T cell repertoires in aging, cancer and after chemotherapy. Study information: Glioblastoma patients receiving temozolomide-based therapy gave paired samples before and after chemotherapy. The whole study produced a dataset of several million TCR reads.

TRB rearrangements spanning V, D and J were amplified using mixed TRB-A/B primers. In TCRdb, the multiplex PCR reads were re-called with MiXCR into one record per CDR3 protein. The table includes a few thousand distinct CDR3 sequences, 24% detected once. Study-level results: In cancer patients, declining TCR diversity with age involved lost richness and lost evenness. Median generation probability rose over the chemotherapy interval in each cancer cohort, suggesting rebound thymic output.

The template was genomic DNA from peripheral blood, not RNA. The sample taken for sequencing was blood. The source of this sequence is a human donor with a solid tumor. The V and J genes are TRBV11-1 and TRBJ1-1; D gene uncertain. The DNA of the CDR3 is TGTGCCAGCAGCTTAGTTGGGTTTGGCACTGAAGCTTTCTTT. This sequence encodes CASSLVGFGTEAFF.